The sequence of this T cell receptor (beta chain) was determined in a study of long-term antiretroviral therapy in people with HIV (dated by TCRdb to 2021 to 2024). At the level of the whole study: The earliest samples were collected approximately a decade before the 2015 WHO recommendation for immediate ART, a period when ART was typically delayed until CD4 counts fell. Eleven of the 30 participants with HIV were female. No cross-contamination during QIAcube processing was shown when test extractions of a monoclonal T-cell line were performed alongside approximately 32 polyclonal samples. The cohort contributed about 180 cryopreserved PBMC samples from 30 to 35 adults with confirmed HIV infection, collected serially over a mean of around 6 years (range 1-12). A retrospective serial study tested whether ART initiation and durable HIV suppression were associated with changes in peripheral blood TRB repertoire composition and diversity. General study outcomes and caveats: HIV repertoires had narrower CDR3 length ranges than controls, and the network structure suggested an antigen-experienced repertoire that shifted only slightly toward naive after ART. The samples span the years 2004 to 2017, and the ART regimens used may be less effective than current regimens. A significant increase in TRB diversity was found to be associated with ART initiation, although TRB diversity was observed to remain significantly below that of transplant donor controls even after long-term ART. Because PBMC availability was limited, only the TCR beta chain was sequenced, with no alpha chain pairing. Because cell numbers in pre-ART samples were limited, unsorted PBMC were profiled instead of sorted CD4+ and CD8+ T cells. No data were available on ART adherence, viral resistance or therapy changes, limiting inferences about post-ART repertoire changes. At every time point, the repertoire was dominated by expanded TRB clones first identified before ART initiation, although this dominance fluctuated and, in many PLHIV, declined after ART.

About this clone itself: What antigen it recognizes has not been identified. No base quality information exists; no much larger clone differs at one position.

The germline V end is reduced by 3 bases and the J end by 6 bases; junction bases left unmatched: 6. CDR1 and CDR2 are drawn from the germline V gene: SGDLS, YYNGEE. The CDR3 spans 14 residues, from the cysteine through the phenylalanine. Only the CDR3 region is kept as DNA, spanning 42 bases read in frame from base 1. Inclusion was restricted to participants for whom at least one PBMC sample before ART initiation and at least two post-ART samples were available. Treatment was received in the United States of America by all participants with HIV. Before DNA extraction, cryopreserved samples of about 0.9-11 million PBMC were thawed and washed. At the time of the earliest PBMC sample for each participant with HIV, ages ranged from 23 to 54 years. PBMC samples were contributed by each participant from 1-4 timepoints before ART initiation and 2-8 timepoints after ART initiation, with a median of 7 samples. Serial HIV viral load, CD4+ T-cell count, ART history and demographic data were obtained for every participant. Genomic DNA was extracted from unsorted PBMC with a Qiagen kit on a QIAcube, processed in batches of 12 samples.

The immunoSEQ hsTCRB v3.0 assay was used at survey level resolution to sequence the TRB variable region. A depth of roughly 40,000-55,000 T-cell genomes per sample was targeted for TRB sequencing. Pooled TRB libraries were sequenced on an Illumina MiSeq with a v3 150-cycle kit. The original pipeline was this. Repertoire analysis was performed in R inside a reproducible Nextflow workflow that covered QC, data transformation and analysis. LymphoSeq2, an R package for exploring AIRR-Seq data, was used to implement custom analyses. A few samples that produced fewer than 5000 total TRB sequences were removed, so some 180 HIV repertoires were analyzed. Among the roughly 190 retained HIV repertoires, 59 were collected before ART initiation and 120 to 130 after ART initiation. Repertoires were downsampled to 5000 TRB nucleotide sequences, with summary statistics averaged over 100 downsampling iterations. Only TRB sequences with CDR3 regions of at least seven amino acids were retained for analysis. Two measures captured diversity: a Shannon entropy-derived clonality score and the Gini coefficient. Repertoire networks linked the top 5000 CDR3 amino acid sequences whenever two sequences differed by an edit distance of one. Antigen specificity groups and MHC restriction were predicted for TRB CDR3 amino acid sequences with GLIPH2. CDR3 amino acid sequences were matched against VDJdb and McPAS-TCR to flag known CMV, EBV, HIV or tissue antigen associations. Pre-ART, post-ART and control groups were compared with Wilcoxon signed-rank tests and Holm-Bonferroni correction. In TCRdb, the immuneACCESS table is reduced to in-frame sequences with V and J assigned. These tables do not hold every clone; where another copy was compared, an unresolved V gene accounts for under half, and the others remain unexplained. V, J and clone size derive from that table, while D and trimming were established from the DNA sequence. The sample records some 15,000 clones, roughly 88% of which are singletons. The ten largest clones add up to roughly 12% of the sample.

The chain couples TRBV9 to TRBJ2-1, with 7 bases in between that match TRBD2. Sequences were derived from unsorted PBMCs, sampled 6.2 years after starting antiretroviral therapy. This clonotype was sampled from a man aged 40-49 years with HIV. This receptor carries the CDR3 CASSGAGEGNEQFF. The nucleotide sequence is TGTGCCAGCAGCGGGGCGGGAGAGGGCAATGAGCAGTTCTTC. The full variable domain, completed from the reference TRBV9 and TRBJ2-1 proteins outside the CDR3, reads DSGVTQTPKHLITATGQRVTLRCSPRSGDLSVYWYQQSLDQGLQFLIQYYNGEERAKGNILERFSAQQFPDLHSELNLSSLELGDSALYFCASSGAGEGNEQFFGPGTRLTVL.